Presented here are 3 T cell receptor beta chains from one specimen sequenced in a study of blood T cell repertoires in COVID-19. Libraries were prepared by immunoSEQ multiplex PCR; TCRdb keeps only in-frame clonotypes and omits some of them. The sample shows 100,000 to 150,000 clones, around 74% of them seen only once. The specimen was peripheral blood. Receptors were obtained from a man aged 60 to 69 with acute or convalescent COVID-19.

The genes are TRBV6-5 and TRBJ1-2; 11 nucleotides line up with TRBD1. CDR3 length equals 14 residues. Trimming cost V 6 bases and J 7 bases; bases outside gene matches: 7. Per the germline V gene, CDR1 is MNHEY and CDR2 is SVGAGI. The CDR3, as DNA: TGTGCCAGCAGGACCGGACAGGGGGCGCGTGGCTACACCTTC. This translates into CASRTGQGARGYTF.

This rearrangement joins TRBV19 to TRBJ1-2; D is undetermined. The germline gives CDR1 LNHDA, CDR2 SQIVND (reference sequence). This CDR3 region has 13 residues. Between the trimmed V and J ends, which lost 6 bases and 5 bases, there was a span of 13 bases. CDR3 in amino acids: CASSPGREYGYTF. CDR3 sequence (DNA): TGTGCCAGTAGCCCGGGAAGGGAGTATGGCTACACCTTC.

The chain employs TRBV30 and TRBJ1-1; tentatively, D is TRBD1 (6 bases). Between the trimmed V and J ends, which lost 0 bases and 0 bases, there was a span of 8 bases. The germline CDR1 and CDR2 sequences are GTSNPN and SVGIG (reference sequence). This CDR3 region has 14 residues. This CDR3 reads CAWSVGQMNTEAFF. The CDR3 region has the DNA TGTGCCTGGAGTGTAGGACAGATGAACACTGAAGCTTTCTTT.